This T cell receptor (beta chain) was sequenced for a study of response to subunit inactivated influenza vaccine. The CDR3 contains 12 residues. CDR1 and CDR2 (germline): SGHRS, YFSETQ. The germline V and J ends were trimmed by 3 bases and 6 bases, with 9 bases remaining between them. TCRdb reprocessed the RT-PCR reads with MiXCR, giving one entry per CDR3 protein. The table includes about 570,000 distinct CDR3 sequences, about 11% detected once. The same sample was also used in a study of T cells expressing NK-cell markers. As that report states: For TCR beta, cDNA was produced by 5'RACE template switching with UMIs. All TCR beta repertoires analysed originated from sorted CD3+CD56+NKG2C+, CD3+CD56+NKG2C- and CD3+CD56-NKG2C+ T cells.

The source of this sequence is a man aged 45-60 years who received an inactivated influenza vaccine. J is TRBJ1-1 and V is TRBV5-1; D gene uncertain. This specimen consisted of PBMCs from blood, obtained on the day of vaccination. The CDR3 loop is CASSSPGPEAFF. CDR3 bases: TGCGCCAGCAGCTCTCCCGGTCCTGAAGCTTTCTTT.